Below are 25 T cell receptor beta chains sequenced from a single sample in a study of PD-1 blockade in classical Hodgkin lymphoma. Brentuximab vedotin exposure varied among the patients, all of whom had relapsed after autologous stem cell transplantation. The method was immunoSEQ multiplex PCR; TCRdb's version includes in-frame clones alone and lacks a portion of them. The data contain roughly 40,000 clones, 87% of them seen just once; the ten biggest clones take up roughly 9%. This sample comprised peripheral blood mononuclear cells (PBMCs), obtained at baseline. The receptor source for this set is a human donor with classical Hodgkin lymphoma.

The J gene is TRBJ2-7, the V gene TRBV11-1; 7 positions match TRBD1. The germline V gene has CDR1 SGHAT and CDR2 FQDESV (reference sequence). V gave up 5 bases and J gave up 3 bases; unmatched junction bases: 7. The CDR3 covers 14 residues. This CDR3 reads CASSPDRALYEQYF. In DNA, the CDR3 is TGTGCCAGCAGCCCCGACAGGGCACTCTACGAGCAGTACTTC.

The chain is built from TRBV5-4 and TRBJ1-2; TRBD1 aligns across 7 bases. The CDR3 is 13 amino acids. V dropped 3 bases and J dropped 4; count of bases not matched to a gene: 3. Germline V gene lookup returns CDR1 SGHNT and CDR2 YYREEE (reference sequence). CDR3 DNA sequence: TGTGCCAGCAGCTATGGGACAGTCTATGGCTACACCTTC. This sequence encodes CASSYGTVYGYTF.

The chain has TRBV6-5 and TRBJ2-7; D possibly uses TRBD1 or TRBD2 (6 bases each). The V gene's germline CDR1 is MNHEY and CDR2 SVGAGI. V was pared by 9 bases and J by 0 bases, with 18 bases between. The CDR3 loop spans 15 amino acids. The CDR3 here is CASQTWGAPSYEQYF. Written as DNA, the CDR3 is TGTGCCAGTCAAACGTGGGGGGCTCCCTCCTACGAGCAGTACTTC.

This clone was observed a single time. The chain couples TRBV6-5 to TRBJ1-4; D might be TRBD1 (6 bases). Trimming stripped 6 bases from V and 8 bases from J, with 16 bases between. Looked up from germline, CDR1 is MNHEY and CDR2 is SVGAGI. CDR3 length equals 14 residues. The CDR3, as DNA: TGTGCCAGCAGGCCCAGACAGGCGCGGGAAAAACTGTTTTTT. Encoded protein: CASRPRQAREKLFF.

V gene TRBV18 combines with J gene TRBJ1-5; D is perhaps TRBD1 (5 bases). The germline V gene encodes CDR1 KGHSH and CDR2 LQKENI. Trimming cost V 5 bases and J 0 bases, with 17 bases left between them. This CDR3 contains 17 residues. The CDR3 nucleotides read TGTGCCAGCTCAGACAGTAGGGGTCCTTATAGCAATCAGCCCCAGCATTTT. It codes for CASSDSRGPYSNQPQHF.

The V and J genes are TRBV9 and TRBJ2-1; TRBD2 might be the D (6 bases). The CDR3 sequence is 15 residues long. Per the germline V gene, CDR1 is SGDLS and CDR2 is YYNGEE. V was trimmed by 1 base and J by 6 bases, leaving 14 bases between them. CDR3 protein: CASSVWSGVVNEQFF. The CDR3 coding sequence is TGTGCCAGCAGCGTATGGTCGGGAGTTGTCAATGAGCAGTTCTTC.

The CDR3 bases are TGTGCCAGCAGCCCCTTGGGCACTGAGCAGTTCTTC. The encoded protein is CASSPLGTEQFF. The rearrangement uses TRBV28 and TRBJ2-1; D is undetermined. There are 12 residues in the CDR3. Trimming pared 6 bases from V and 9 bases from J, leaving 12 bases between. Germline values: CDR1 MDHEN, CDR2 SYDVKM.

The chain combines TRBV5-1 with TRBJ2-3, with D hard to call. Germline V lookup: CDR1 SGHRS, CDR2 YFSETQ. Trimming pared 3 bases from V and 2 bases from J, leaving 10 bases between. This CDR3 has 14 residues. The CDR3 DNA follows: TGCGCCAGCAGCTACCCCAGGAACACAGATACGCAGTATTTT. This sequence encodes CASSYPRNTDTQYF.

This chain links TRBV20-1 with TRBJ2-1; D remains ambiguous. The V end lost 3 bases, the J end lost 9 bases, and 9 bases lay between the germline ends. This CDR3 has 11 amino acids. In germline, CDR1 is DFQATT, CDR2 SNEGSKA (reference sequence). CDR3 in DNA: TGCAGTGCTAGGGCAGCGCGTGAGCAGTTCTTC. This translates into CSARAAREQFF.

This chain joins TRBV7-3 and TRBJ2-2, with D uncertain. Germline CDR1 reads SGHTA; CDR2 reads FQGTGA. This CDR3 contains 13 residues. The V end lost 5 bases, the J end lost 6 bases, and 10 bases lay between the germline ends. CDR3 sequence reads: CASSLRVAGELFF. As DNA, the CDR3 is TGTGCCAGCAGCCTAAGGGTGGCCGGGGAGCTGTTTTTT.

The chain links TRBV2 to TRBJ1-2; D remains ambiguous. This CDR3 is built from 14 residues. Trimming cost V 6 bases and J 4 bases, with 15 bases left between them. CDR1 and CDR2 from the germline V gene are SNHLY and FYNNEI. The CDR3 here is CASSSTIPIYGYTF. CDR3 nucleotides: TGTGCCAGCAGCTCCACCATACCCATCTATGGCTACACCTTC.

The gene calls are TRBV10-3 and TRBJ1-2; D unclear. The V gene's germline CDR1 is ENHRY and CDR2 SYGVKD. Deletions cut 7 bases from V and 6 bases from J, with 15 bases between. CDR3 length: 13 residues. The CDR3 region has the DNA TGTGCCATCATGGGCGGCCGAGTCAATGGCTACACCTTC. Translating it yields CAIMGGRVNGYTF.

V is TRBV5-1 and J is TRBJ2-3; D might be TRBD1 (6 bases). CDR1 is SGHRS and CDR2 is YFSETQ in the germline V gene. The CDR3 covers 15 residues. Trimming shortened V by 1 base and J by 0 bases, and 9 bases separated the two germline ends. The CDR3 reads CASSLTGFSTDTQYF. Written as DNA, the CDR3 is TGCGCCAGCAGCTTGACAGGGTTTAGCACAGATACGCAGTATTTT.

The chain combines TRBV28 with TRBJ2-1, with D possibly matching TRBD1 (7 bases). Germline V gives CDR1 MDHEN, CDR2 SYDVKM. The V end was cut by 1 base, the J end by 8 bases, with 21 bases between. The CDR3 runs 17 residues. This chain's CDR3 is CASSLSEGAGSRDEQFF. In nucleotides, the CDR3 is TGTGCCAGCAGTTTATCCGAGGGGGCGGGATCTAGGGATGAGCAGTTCTTC.

This chain uses TRBV7-8 with TRBJ2-2; D may match TRBD1 or TRBD2 (5 bases each). Trimming took off 4 bases at V and 5 bases at J, with 17 bases between the two ends. Germline V CDR1 and CDR2: SGHVS, FQNEAQ. CDR3 length: 16 amino acids. For the CDR3, the DNA is TGTGCCAGCAGCTCACGGCGAGGGGTGGGGACCGGGGAGCTGTTTTTT. Its protein is CASSSRRGVGTGELFF.

CDR3 region: CASGLGDRFLYGYTF. CDR3 sequence (DNA): TGTGCTAGTGGTTTGGGGGACAGATTTCTCTATGGCTACACCTTC. The chain uses TRBV12-5 and TRBJ1-2; TRBD1 matches at 7 bases. V lost 1 base and J lost 4; bases outside the gene matches: 6. The CDR3 has 15 amino acids. Germline V lookup: CDR1 LGHNT, CDR2 FRNRAP.

This clone appeared a single time. This rearrangement joins TRBV14 to TRBJ2-6, with a possible D match to TRBD1 (6 bases). Trimming left V 2 bases short and J 0 bases short, with 17 bases between. The CDR3 is 19 residues long. Germline V gene data show CDR1 as SGHDN and CDR2 as FVKESK. In DNA form, the CDR3 reads TGTGCCAGCAGCCAACGAAGGGGACACTCCTACTCTGGGGCCAACGTCCTGACTTTC. Protein sequence: CASSQRRGHSYSGANVLTF.

This clone appeared a few times. This sequence joins TRBV27 and TRBJ1-6; TRBD1 might be the D (6 bases). Trimming left V 9 bases short and J 7 bases short, with 13 bases between. CDR1 and CDR2 (germline): MNHEY, SMNVEV (reference sequence). This CDR3 is 13 amino acids long. In DNA, the CDR3 is TGTGCCAGTCCAAGGGGGAAGAATTCACCCCTCCACTTT. It codes for CASPRGKNSPLHF.

V gene TRBV28 combines with J gene TRBJ1-5; D not certain. CDR1 and CDR2 from the germline V gene are MDHEN and SYDVKM. This CDR3 spans 14 amino acids. Trimming removed 3 bases from V and 4 bases from J, with 10 bases in between. This CDR3 is CASSLRQFNQPQHF. The CDR3 DNA reads as TGTGCCAGCAGTTTGAGGCAGTTTAATCAGCCCCAGCATTTT.

This chain uses TRBV6-5 with TRBJ1-5, with 7 bases matching TRBD1. Germline assignment: CDR1 MNHEY and CDR2 SVGAGI. The ends lost 6 bases at V and 4 bases at J; junction bases unmatched: 9. This CDR3 has 15 residues. The CDR3: CASSPEKGANQPQHF. In nucleotides, the CDR3 is TGTGCCAGCAGCCCCGAGAAGGGGGCTAATCAGCCCCAGCATTTT.

The genes are TRBV25-1 and TRBJ2-2; perhaps TRBD1 as D (6 bases). Germline V gene sequence: CDR1 MGHDK, CDR2 SYGVNS. The CDR3 covers 15 residues. V gave up 5 bases and J gave up 5 bases, with 15 bases separating them. The CDR3: CASSPRTAQTGELFF. For the CDR3, the DNA is TGTGCCAGCAGTCCCAGGACAGCCCAAACCGGGGAGCTGTTTTTT.

This rearrangement joins TRBV6-5 to TRBJ2-1; 11 bases map to TRBD2. This CDR3 contains 13 residues. The V gene end was trimmed by 6 bases and the J gene end by 9 bases; junction bases not matched to a gene: 4. Per the germline V gene, CDR1 is MNHEY and CDR2 is SVGAGI. The CDR3 reads CASRLAGGGEQFF. The CDR3 nucleotides are TGTGCCAGCAGGTTAGCGGGAGGGGGTGAGCAGTTCTTC.

The table lists this clone with a few counts. In the same sample, other DNA sequences code for this CDR3. This chain links TRBV7-9 with TRBJ1-5; D gene unclear. The CDR3 extends over 12 amino acids. Germline V lookup: CDR1 SEHNR, CDR2 FQNEAQ (reference sequence). V was clipped by 4 bases and J by 0 bases, with 1 base between them. For the CDR3, the DNA is TGTGCCAGCAGCTATAGCAATCAGCCCCAGCATTTT. Translated, it gives CASSYSNQPQHF.

This chain joins TRBV7-3 and TRBJ2-7; 7 bases agree with TRBD2. The germline V gene encodes CDR1 SGHTA and CDR2 FQGTGA. Trimming cost V 1 base and J 2 bases; bases outside gene matches: 5. The CDR3 is made up of 15 amino acids. CDR3 loop: CASSLSGSAPYEQYF. The CDR3 bases are TGTGCCAGCAGCTTAAGCGGGAGCGCGCCCTACGAGCAGTACTTC.

The rearrangement uses TRBV4-1 and TRBJ2-3, with 8 bases that match TRBD1. There are 16 residues in the CDR3. Trimming at V came to 2 bases and at J to 3 bases, leaving 7 bases not matched to a gene. CDR1 MGHRA and CDR2 YSYEKL come from the germline V gene. CDR3 amino acids: CASSQPWTGLTDTQYF. CDR3 nucleotide sequence: TGCGCCAGCAGCCAACCCTGGACAGGGTTAACAGATACGCAGTATTTT.